These 19 T cell receptor beta chains were sequenced from one sample in a study of long-term antiretroviral therapy in people with HIV (dated by TCRdb to the early 2020s). Sequencing of the TRB variable region was done with the immunoSEQ hsTCRB v3.0 assay at survey level resolution. Held by TCRdb, this immuneACCESS table contains in-frame sequences only and omits some clones. Under half of the omission traces to an unresolved V gene where checked; the cause of the rest is unknown. Present in this sample are 9,500 to 15,000 clones, 82% of which were seen just once. The top ten clones comprise 15% to 20% of the sample. Specimen: unsorted PBMCs, collected around 8 years after starting antiretroviral therapy. The receptors here all came from a man aged 50 or older with HIV.

The chain combines TRBV29-1 with TRBJ2-3; no firm D call. This CDR3 is 12 amino acids long. V lost 4 bases, J lost 0 bases, and 5 bases lay in between. Germline V CDR1 and CDR2: SQVTM, ANQGSEA. The CDR3 is CSVGSSTDTQYF. DNA of the CDR3: TGCAGCGTTGGCAGTAGCACAGATACGCAGTATTTT.

The chain couples TRBV7-9 to TRBJ1-2, with D possibly TRBD1 on 5 matching bases. The V gene lost 6 bases and the J gene lost 4 bases, with 18 bases spanning the gap. CDR3 length: 15 residues. Germline lookup yields CDR1 SEHNR and CDR2 FQNEAQ (reference sequence). CDR3 bases: TGTGCCAGCAGTTTAACTTCCGGGACGGCCTATGGCTACACCTTC. It specifies CASSLTSGTAYGYTF.

V usage is TRBV6-1 and J usage is TRBJ2-7; D is unclear. CDR1 is MNHNS and CDR2 is SASEGT in the germline V gene. V lost 2 bases and J 2 bases, leaving 7 bases between the germline ends. This CDR3 comprises 13 residues. The CDR3: CASSEIAAYEQYF. CDR3 nucleotides: TGTGCCAGCAGTGAAATTGCGGCCTACGAGCAGTACTTC.

The chain uses TRBV5-4 and TRBJ1-1, with 10 bases fitting TRBD1. V lost 4 bases and J lost 6; bases outside the gene matches: 6. Germline CDR1 SGHNT, CDR2 YYREEE (reference sequence). The CDR3 totals 14 residues. CDR3 residues: CASSPGTGDPEAFF. The CDR3 DNA reads as TGTGCCAGCAGCCCCGGGACAGGGGATCCTGAAGCTTTCTTT.

This clone was detected once. The genes are TRBV5-6 and TRBJ2-5; TRBD2 matches 8 bases. This CDR3 has 15 residues. Germline trimming cut 5 bases from V and 4 bases from J; bases unmatched to any gene: 10. Germline V gives CDR1 SGHDT, CDR2 YYEEEE. The CDR3 DNA sequence: TGTGCCAGCAGTCCCCGGGGGGGGGCCTTAGAGACCCAGTACTTC. Translated: CASSPRGGALETQYF.

This clone was seen a single time. The DNA for the CDR3 is TGTGCCAGCAGTTCGGGACTAGCGGATTACGAGCAGTACTTC. This codes for CASSSGLADYEQYF. This sequence joins TRBV28 and TRBJ2-7; TRBD2 matches at 11 bases. This CDR3 contains 14 residues. V trimming: 4 bases; J trimming: 4 bases; junction bases outside the gene matches: 3. Germline V lookup: CDR1 MDHEN, CDR2 SYDVKM.

The CDR3, as DNA: TGTGCCAGCAGTTTACAGGGGAACACTGAAGCTTTCTTT. Its translation: CASSLQGNTEAFF. The chain recombines TRBV9 with TRBJ1-1; D is perhaps TRBD1 (6 bases). CDR3 length: 13 amino acids. V lost 5 bases and J lost 1, with 9 bases in between. Per germline, CDR1 SGDLS and CDR2 YYNGEE.

The chain couples TRBV19 to TRBJ1-1; D unclear. The CDR3 totals 13 residues. Germline V lookup: CDR1 LNHDA, CDR2 SQIVND (reference sequence). V lost 10 bases and J 0 bases, leaving 12 bases between the germline ends. CDR3 protein: CATRAPMNTEAFF. The CDR3 region has the DNA TGTGCCACCCGGGCCCCTATGAACACTGAAGCTTTCTTT.

The genes are TRBV27 and TRBJ2-7; D ambiguous. CDR1 MNHEY and CDR2 SMNVEV come from the germline V gene (reference sequence). V lost 6 bases and J 0 bases, leaving 9 bases between the germline ends. The CDR3 loop spans 13 amino acids. Here the CDR3 reads CASSKATSYEQYF. CDR3 coding DNA: TGTGCCAGCAGCAAAGCCACCTCCTACGAGCAGTACTTC.

In nucleotides, the CDR3 is TGTGCCAGCAGTGAAGGGGTTTGGGCAGGGCAGGATGAAAAACTGTTTTTT. This translates into CASSEGVWAGQDEKLFF. V gene TRBV2 combines with J gene TRBJ1-4; weak D call: TRBD1 (5 bases). Trimming shortened V by 1 base and J by 6 bases, and 18 bases separated the two germline ends. This CDR3 comprises 17 residues. Germline V gene data show CDR1 as SNHLY and CDR2 as FYNNEI.

The chain has TRBV13 and TRBJ1-3, with D possibly TRBD1 on 5 matching bases. Trimming pared 5 bases from V and 0 bases from J, leaving 11 bases between. This CDR3 contains 15 residues. Germline CDR1 is PRHDT and CDR2 is FYEKMQ (reference sequence). The CDR3: CASSMGRASGNTIYF. The CDR3 DNA reads as TGTGCCAGCAGCATGGGACGGGCCTCTGGAAACACCATATATTTT. Based on the CDR3 plus reference TRBV13 and TRBJ1-3, the full variable domain is AAGVIQSPRHLIKEKRETATLKCYPIPRHDTVYWYQQGPGQDPQFLISFYEKMQSDKGSIPDRFSAQQFSDYHSELNMSSLELGDSALYFCASSMGRASGNTIYFGEGSWLTVV.

The sample holds a few counts of this clone. This chain joins TRBV13 and TRBJ1-1; a possible D gene is TRBD1 (6 bases). There are 13 residues in the CDR3. CDR1 PRHDT and CDR2 FYEKMQ come from the germline V gene (reference sequence). V lost 3 bases and J 3 bases, leaving 8 bases between the germline ends. CDR3 DNA: TGTGCCAGCAGCTTGGAGGGGGACACTGAAGCTTTCTTT. Translating gives CASSLEGDTEAFF.

V is TRBV7-8 and J is TRBJ1-1; D is perhaps TRBD1 (5 bases). V lost 8 bases, J lost 1 base, and 11 bases lay in between. The CDR3 has 13 amino acids. Looked up from germline, CDR1 is SGHVS and CDR2 is FQNEAQ. For the CDR3, the DNA is TGTGCCAGCGGGGGGTGGAGGAACACTGAAGCTTTCTTT. Translated: CASGGWRNTEAFF.

The chain links TRBV7-9 to TRBJ2-7; tentative D call: TRBD1 (5 bases). Germline V gene lookup returns CDR1 SEHNR and CDR2 FQNEAQ (reference sequence). V lost 4 bases, J lost 2 bases, and 6 bases lay in between. The CDR3 contains 12 residues. The CDR3 sequence is CASSWTPYEQYF. CDR3 nucleotides: TGTGCCAGCAGCTGGACACCCTACGAGCAGTACTTC. The whole variable domain, remainder taken from reference TRBV7-9 and TRBJ2-7, is DTGVSQNPRHKITKRGQNVTFRCDPISEHNRLYWYRQTLGQGPEFLTYFQNEAQLEKSRLLSDRFSAERPKGSFSTLEIQRTEQGDSAMYLCASSWTPYEQYFGPGTRLTVT.

This rearrangement joins TRBV30 to TRBJ1-5, with a tentative D call TRBD1 (5 bases). The germline V and J ends were trimmed by 3 bases and 3 bases, with 15 bases remaining between them. Per germline, CDR1 GTSNPN and CDR2 SVGIG (reference sequence). This CDR3 contains 15 residues. The CDR3 spells CAWSSGQGPNQPQHF. The CDR3 DNA sequence: TGTGCCTGGAGCTCCGGCCAGGGCCCCAATCAGCCCCAGCATTTT.

V is TRBV27 and J is TRBJ1-5; TRBD1 is a possible D gene (5 bases). The CDR3 length is 16 residues. The germline V gene encodes CDR1 MNHEY and CDR2 SMNVEV (reference sequence). Trimming cost V 5 bases and J 0 bases, with 14 bases left between them. The CDR3 is CASSPLGHSSNQPQHF. The CDR3 DNA reads TGTGCCAGCAGTCCCCTCGGACACTCTAGCAATCAGCCCCAGCATTTT.

This rearrangement joins TRBV28 to TRBJ1-3; a weak D match, TRBD1 (6 bases). Looked up from germline, CDR1 is MDHEN and CDR2 is SYDVKM. V was trimmed by 3 bases and J by 0 bases, leaving 15 bases between them. This CDR3 comprises 17 residues. In nucleotides, the CDR3 is TGTGCCAGCAGTTTTAATCCAGGGGCTAACTCTGGAAACACCATATATTTT. Translated: CASSFNPGANSGNTIYF.

The rearrangement links TRBV19 to TRBJ1-3, with D possibly being TRBD1 (5 bases). V was trimmed by 6 bases and J by 2 bases, leaving 23 bases between them. Germline values: CDR1 LNHDA, CDR2 SQIVND (reference sequence). This CDR3 is 18 amino acids long. The CDR3, as DNA: TGTGCCAGTAGGACAAGCCACCCAGGGAGAATTGCTGGAAACACCATATATTTT. Translating gives CASRTSHPGRIAGNTIYF.

This clone was seen a handful of times. The chain uses TRBV6-1 and TRBJ1-1; possible D gene TRBD1, 6 bases. Germline V lookup: CDR1 MNHNS, CDR2 SASEGT. The CDR3 covers 12 residues. Between the trimmed V and J ends, which lost 6 bases and 1 base, there was a span of 6 bases. This chain's CDR3 is CASRQGNTEAFF. The CDR3 region has the DNA TGTGCCAGCAGACAGGGGAACACTGAAGCTTTCTTT.